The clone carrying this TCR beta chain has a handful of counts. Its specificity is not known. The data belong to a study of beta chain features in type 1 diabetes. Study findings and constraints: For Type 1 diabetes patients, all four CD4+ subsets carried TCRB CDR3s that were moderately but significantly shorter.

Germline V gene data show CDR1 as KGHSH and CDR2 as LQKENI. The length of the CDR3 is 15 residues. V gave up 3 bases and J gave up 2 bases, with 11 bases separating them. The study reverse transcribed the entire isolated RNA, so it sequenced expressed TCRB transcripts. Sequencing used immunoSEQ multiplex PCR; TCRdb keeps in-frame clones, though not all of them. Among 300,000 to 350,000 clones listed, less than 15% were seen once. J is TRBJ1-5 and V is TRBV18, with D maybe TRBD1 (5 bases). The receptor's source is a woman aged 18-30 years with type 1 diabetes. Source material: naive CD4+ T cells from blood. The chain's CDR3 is CASSPTGDGNQPQHF. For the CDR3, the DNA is TGTGCCAGCTCACCCACGGGGGATGGCAATCAGCCCCAGCATTTT.